This TCR beta chain was captured by sequencing in a study of T cell responses to AZD1222 COVID-19 vaccine (dated by TCRdb to about 2021). In the study overall: TCR sequencing was performed for roughly 250 trial participants, of whom 200 to 210 were given two doses of AZD1222 and some 26 were given two doses of MenACWY control vaccine. Enrollment into the trials was organized by age into subgroups of 18-55, 56-69 and 70-plus years, and those subgroups contained roughly 160, 29 and 62 TCR-sequenced participants, respectively. Overall study results and their limits: Participants were mostly white British, with more females than males. The authors suggested clonal diversity may have been underestimated. The whole spike protein was spanned by vaccine-associated CD4 TCRs, and dominant responses were seen in regions 160-218 and 743-854. The 56-69-year group was small, and its depth increase did not reach significance, likely because of low power. Nearly half of unique spike-specific TCRs reportedly recognized epitopes outside regions mutated in the B.1.351 and B.1.1.7 variants. After two AZD1222 doses, spike-specific TCR breadth and depth were significantly higher than at day 0 and than in MenACWY recipients. Conclusions about previously exposed vaccinees are limited because only six or seven AZD1222 recipients were SARS-CoV-2 seropositive at baseline. No day 14 peak-response samples were available, so repertoires were characterized only after the peak T cell response.

The label giving this sample's time point can be read as: about 28 days (+/-7) after the second vaccine dose. AZD1222 recipients given second doses at about 4 weeks or at about 12 weeks were pooled, since spike-specific TCR depth and breadth were not found to differ between the two schedules. The vaccinee samples were drawn from two UK trials, COV001 and COV002, one of which was a single-blind randomized controlled phase 2/3 trial testing AZD1222 (ChAdOx1 nCoV-19) in healthy adults. For TCRbeta chain sequencing, PBMC samples from trial participants were taken at day 0 and at day 28 after the second dose. The CDR3 regions of human TCRbeta chains were subjected to immunosequencing. Regarding the original processing steps: TCRs in the repertoires were matched against a reference library of SARS-CoV-2-specific TCRs that had been generated with the MIRA antigen-specificity platform. Breadth meant the fraction of unique TCRs that were SARS-CoV-2-associated, whereas depth meant the fraction of total T cells that were SARS-CoV-2-associated. Each spike-specific TCR was assigned to its reactive spike region and to a CD4 or CD8 class using the MIRA data. Log10-transformed breadth and depth values were compared by one-way ANOVA with Sidak's multiple comparisons tests. In TCRdb, the immuneACCESS table is reduced to in-frame sequences with V and J assigned. These tables do not hold every clone; where another copy was compared, an unresolved V gene accounts for under half, and the others remain unexplained. That table supplies the V and J calls and clone size; D and trimming were determined from the DNA. The sample table holds some 150,000 clones, of which roughly nine tenths were seen once. The top ten clonotypes cover approximately 3.4% of the sample.

At the junction V is shortened by 1 base and J by 4 bases; bases outside the gene matches: 9. CDR1 and CDR2, per the germline V gene, are MGHRA and YSYEKL. The CDR3 sequence holds 16 residues, the cysteine and phenylalanine included. The CDR3 DNA has 48 bases and is translated from base 1. On this clone: No antigen is known for it. Per-nucleotide qualities are absent, and no much larger clonotype sits a single base away.

The source was peripheral blood, collected 28 days after the second AZD1222 dose. This receptor chain uses TRBV4-1 and TRBJ1-2; TRBD1 lines up with 7 middle nucleotides. The origin of this receptor is an adult who received the AZD1222 COVID-19 vaccine. The CDR3 protein: CASSQVGDRALYGYTF. Here is the DNA: TGCGCCAGCAGCCAAGTGGGAGACAGGGCTCTCTATGGCTACACCTTC.